This T cell receptor (beta chain) was obtained from a study of blood T cell repertoires in COVID-19. Method: immunoSEQ multiplex PCR; TCRdb's copy keeps in-frame clones and lacks some. The sample records approximately 250,000 clones, almost 85% being singletons. Enrolled during active infection, Seattle patients were then followed longitudinally. The germline CDR1 and CDR2 sequences are SGDLS and YYNGEE. Trimming left V 3 bases short and J 5 bases short, with 6 bases between. The CDR3 spans 11 residues. The material sequenced was peripheral blood. The rearrangement links TRBV9 to TRBJ2-7, with D perhaps matching TRBD1 (6 bases). The sequence was collected from a man aged 50-59 years with COVID-19, enrolled during active disease. CDR3 residues: CASSEGDEQYF. In DNA form, the CDR3 reads TGTGCCAGCAGCGAGGGGGACGAGCAGTACTTC.